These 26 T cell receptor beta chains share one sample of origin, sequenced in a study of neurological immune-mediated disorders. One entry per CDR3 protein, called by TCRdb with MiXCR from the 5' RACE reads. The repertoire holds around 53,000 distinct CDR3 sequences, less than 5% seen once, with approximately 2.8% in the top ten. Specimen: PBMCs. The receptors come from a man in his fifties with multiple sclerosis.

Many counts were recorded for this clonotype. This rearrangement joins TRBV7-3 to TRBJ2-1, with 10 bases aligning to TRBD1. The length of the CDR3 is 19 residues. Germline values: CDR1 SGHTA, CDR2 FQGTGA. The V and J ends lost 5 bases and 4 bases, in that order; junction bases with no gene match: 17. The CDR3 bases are TGTGCCAGCAGCCTCACCCCCTCCCCTTGGACAGGGGGGTACAATGAGCAGTTCTTC. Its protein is CASSLTPSPWTGGYNEQFF.

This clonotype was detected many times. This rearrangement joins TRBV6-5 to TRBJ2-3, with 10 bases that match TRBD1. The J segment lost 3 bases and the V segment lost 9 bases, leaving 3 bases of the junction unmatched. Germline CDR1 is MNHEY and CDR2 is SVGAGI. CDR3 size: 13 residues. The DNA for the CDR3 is TGTGCCAGTAGGACAGGGGGAACAGATACGCAGTATTTT. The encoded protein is CASRTGGTDTQYF.

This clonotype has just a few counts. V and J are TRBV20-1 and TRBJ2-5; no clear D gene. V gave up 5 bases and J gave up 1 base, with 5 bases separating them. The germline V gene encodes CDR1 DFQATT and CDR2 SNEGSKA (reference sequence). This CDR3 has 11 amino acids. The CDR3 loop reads CSAAIQETQYF. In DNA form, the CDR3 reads TGCAGTGCTGCAATCCAAGAGACCCAGTACTTC.

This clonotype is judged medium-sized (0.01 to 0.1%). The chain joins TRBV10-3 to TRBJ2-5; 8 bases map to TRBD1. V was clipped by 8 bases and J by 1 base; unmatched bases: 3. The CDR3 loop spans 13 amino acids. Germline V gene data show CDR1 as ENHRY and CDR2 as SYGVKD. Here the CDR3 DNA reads TGTGCCATCGCCGGGACAGGCCAAGAGACCCAGTACTTC. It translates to CAIAGTGQETQYF.

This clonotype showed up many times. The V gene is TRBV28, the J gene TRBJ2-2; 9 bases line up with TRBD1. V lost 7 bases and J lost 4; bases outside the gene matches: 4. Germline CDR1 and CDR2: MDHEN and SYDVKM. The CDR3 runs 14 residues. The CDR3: CASKGQGSTGELFF. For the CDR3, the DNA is TGTGCCAGCAAGGGACAGGGCAGCACCGGGGAGCTGTTTTTT.

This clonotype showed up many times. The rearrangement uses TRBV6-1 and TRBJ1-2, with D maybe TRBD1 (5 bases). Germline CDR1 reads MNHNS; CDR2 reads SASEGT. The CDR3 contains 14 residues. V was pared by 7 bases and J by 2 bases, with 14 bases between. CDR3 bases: TGTGCCAGCACCCCCCGAGGGGCCAACTATGGCTACACCTTC. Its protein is CASTPRGANYGYTF.

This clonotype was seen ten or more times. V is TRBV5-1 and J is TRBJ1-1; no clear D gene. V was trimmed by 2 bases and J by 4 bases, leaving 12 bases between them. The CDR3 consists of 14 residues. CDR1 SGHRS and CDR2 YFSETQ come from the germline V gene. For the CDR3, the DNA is TGCGCCAGCAGCTTCAACCGGGAGTCCACTGAAGCTTTCTTT. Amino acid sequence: CASSFNRESTEAFF.

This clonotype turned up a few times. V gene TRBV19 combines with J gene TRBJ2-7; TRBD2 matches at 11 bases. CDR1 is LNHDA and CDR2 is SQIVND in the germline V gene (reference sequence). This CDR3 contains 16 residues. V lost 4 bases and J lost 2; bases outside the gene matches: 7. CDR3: CASSKGLAEPPYEQYF. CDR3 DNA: TGTGCCAGTAGTAAGGGACTAGCGGAACCTCCCTACGAGCAGTACTTC.

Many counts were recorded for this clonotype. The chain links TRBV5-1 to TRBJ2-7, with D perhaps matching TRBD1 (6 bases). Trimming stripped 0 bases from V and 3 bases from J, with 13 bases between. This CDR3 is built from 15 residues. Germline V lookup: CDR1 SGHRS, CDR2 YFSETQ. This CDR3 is CASSLAGQLYYEQYF. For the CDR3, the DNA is TGCGCCAGCAGCTTGGCCGGACAGCTGTACTACGAGCAGTACTTC.

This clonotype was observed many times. The CDR3 region is CAVEGNDEQFF. CDR3 DNA sequence: TGTGCCGTCGAGGGCAACGATGAGCAGTTCTTC. The chain carries TRBV10-3 and TRBJ2-1; D is perhaps TRBD2 (5 bases). Trimming removed 11 bases at V and 8 bases at J, with 13 bases between. Germline values: CDR1 ENHRY, CDR2 SYGVKD. This CDR3 has 11 residues.

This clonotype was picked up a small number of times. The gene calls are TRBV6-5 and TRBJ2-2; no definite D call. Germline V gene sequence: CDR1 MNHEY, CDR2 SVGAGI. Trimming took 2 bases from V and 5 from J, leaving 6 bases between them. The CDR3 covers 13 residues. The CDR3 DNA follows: TGTGCCAGCAGTTACACCGGGACCGGGGAGCTGTTTTTT. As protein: CASSYTGTGELFF.

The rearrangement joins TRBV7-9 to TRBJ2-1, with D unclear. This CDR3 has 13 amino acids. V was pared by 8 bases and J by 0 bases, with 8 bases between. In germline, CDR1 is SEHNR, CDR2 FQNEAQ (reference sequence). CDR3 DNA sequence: TGTGCCAGCCTTCCGAGCTCCTACAATGAGCAGTTCTTC. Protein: CASLPSSYNEQFF.

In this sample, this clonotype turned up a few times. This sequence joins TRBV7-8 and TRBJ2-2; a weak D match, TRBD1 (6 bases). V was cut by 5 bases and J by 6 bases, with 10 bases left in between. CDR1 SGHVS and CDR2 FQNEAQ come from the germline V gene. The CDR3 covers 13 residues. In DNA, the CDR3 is TGTGCCAGCAGCGCCGGACAGTCCGGGGAGCTGTTTTTT. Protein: CASSAGQSGELFF.

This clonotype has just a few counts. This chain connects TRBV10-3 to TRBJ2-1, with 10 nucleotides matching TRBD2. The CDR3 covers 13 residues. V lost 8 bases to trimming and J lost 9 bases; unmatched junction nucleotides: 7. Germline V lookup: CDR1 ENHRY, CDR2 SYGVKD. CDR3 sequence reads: CAISEREGAEQFF. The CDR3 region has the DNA TGTGCCATCTCCGAGCGGGAGGGCGCTGAGCAGTTCTTC.

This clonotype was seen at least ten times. The CDR3 nucleotides read TGTGCCACCAGGGACGCCCTATGGGCTGGAAACACCATATATTTT. Residues: CATRDALWAGNTIYF. This chain connects TRBV28 to TRBJ1-3; D perhaps matches TRBD1 (5 bases). The germline V gene has CDR1 MDHEN and CDR2 SYDVKM. The V gene lost 10 bases and the J gene lost 2 bases, with 18 bases spanning the gap. CDR3 length: 15 residues.

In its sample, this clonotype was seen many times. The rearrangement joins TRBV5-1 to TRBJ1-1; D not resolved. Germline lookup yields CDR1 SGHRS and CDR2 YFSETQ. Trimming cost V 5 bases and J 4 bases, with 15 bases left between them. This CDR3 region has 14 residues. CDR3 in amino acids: CASRMDGTGTEAFF. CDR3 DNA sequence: TGCGCCAGCAGAATGGACGGTACGGGCACTGAAGCTTTCTTT.

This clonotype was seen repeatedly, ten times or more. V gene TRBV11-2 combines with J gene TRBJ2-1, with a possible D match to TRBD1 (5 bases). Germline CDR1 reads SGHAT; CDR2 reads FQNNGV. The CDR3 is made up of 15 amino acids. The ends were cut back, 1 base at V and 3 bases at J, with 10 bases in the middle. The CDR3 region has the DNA TGTGCCAGCAGCTTAGCCCAGGGTCTCTACAATGAGCAGTTCTTC. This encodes CASSLAQGLYNEQFF.

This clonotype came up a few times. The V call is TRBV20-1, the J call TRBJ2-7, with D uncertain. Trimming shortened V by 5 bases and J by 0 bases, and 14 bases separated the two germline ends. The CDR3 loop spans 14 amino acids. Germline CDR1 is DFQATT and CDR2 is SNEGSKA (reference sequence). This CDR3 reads CSADTAWSSYEQYF. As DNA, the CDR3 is TGCAGTGCTGATACAGCGTGGAGCTCCTACGAGCAGTACTTC.

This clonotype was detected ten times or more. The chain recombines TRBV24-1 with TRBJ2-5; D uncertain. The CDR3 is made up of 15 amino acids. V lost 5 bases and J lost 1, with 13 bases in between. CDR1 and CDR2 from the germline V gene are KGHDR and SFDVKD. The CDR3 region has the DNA TGTGCCACCAGTGGTTATCAAAGTAGCCAAGAGACCCAGTACTTC. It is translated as CATSGYQSSQETQYF.

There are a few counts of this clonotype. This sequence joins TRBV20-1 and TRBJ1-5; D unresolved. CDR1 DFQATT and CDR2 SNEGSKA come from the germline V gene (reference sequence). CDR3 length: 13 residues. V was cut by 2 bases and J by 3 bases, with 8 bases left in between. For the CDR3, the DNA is TGCAGTGCTAGATTTACTCTCAATCAGCCCCAGCATTTT. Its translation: CSARFTLNQPQHF.

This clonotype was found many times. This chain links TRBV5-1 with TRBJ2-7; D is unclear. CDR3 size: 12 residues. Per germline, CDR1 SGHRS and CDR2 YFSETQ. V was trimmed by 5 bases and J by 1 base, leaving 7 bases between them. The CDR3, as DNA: TGCGCCAGCAGTACCGGTTCCTACGAGCAGTACTTC. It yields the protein CASSTGSYEQYF.

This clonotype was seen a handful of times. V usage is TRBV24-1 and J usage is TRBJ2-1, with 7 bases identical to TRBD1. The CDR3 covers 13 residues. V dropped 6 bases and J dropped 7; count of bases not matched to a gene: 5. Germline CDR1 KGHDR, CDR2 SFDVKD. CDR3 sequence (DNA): TGTGCCACCAGTTTTGGACAGGCAAATGAGCAGTTCTTC. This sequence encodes CATSFGQANEQFF.

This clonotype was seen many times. CDR3 loop: CASRATSGGATDTQYF. The CDR3 nucleotides read TGCGCCAGCAGGGCGACTAGCGGGGGTGCCACAGATACGCAGTATTTT. This chain connects TRBV5-1 to TRBJ2-3, with 12 bases aligning to TRBD2. Germline CDR1 is SGHRS and CDR2 is YFSETQ. The J segment lost 2 bases and the V segment lost 5 bases, leaving 6 bases of the junction unmatched. The CDR3 extends over 16 amino acids.

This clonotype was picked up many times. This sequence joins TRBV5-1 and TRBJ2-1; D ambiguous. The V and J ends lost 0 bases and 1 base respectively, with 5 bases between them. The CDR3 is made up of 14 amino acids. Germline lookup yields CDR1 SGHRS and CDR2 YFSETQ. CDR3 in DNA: TGCGCCAGCAGCTTGGGAGTTTCCTACAATGAGCAGTTCTTC. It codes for CASSLGVSYNEQFF.

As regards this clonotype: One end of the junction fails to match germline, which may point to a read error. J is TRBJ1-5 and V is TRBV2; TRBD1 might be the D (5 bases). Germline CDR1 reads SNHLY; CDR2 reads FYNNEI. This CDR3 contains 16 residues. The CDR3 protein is CASSEVGADQNQPQHF. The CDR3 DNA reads TGTGCCAGCAGCGAAGTCGGGGCGGACCAAAATCAGCCCCAGCATTTT.

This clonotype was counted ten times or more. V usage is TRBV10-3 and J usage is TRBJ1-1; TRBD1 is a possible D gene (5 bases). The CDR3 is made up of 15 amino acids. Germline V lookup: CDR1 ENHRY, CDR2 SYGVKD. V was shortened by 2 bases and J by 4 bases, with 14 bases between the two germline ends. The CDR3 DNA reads TGTGCCATCAGTGAGGTCCCGGGACGTAGCACTGAAGCTTTCTTT. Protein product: CAISEVPGRSTEAFF.